This TCR beta chain was identified during a study of post-analysis software for immune sequencing data. Findings and caveats of the study: TRBV5-6, TRBV5-1 and TRBV20-1 were among five TRBV segments more frequent in patients than controls. Controls significantly exceeded multiple sclerosis patients in normalized Chao1 diversity.

Per the germline V gene, CDR1 is SGHVS and CDR2 is FQNEAQ. CDR3 length equals 13 residues. To note about this clonotype: The antigen is unknown. Relative to the germline gene, one junction end is altered; a read error may explain this.

Sequencing libraries made from TCR beta cDNA carried unique molecular identifiers. TCRdb re-derived calls from the PCR reads in MiXCR, one entry per CDR3 protein. The profile shows a few hundred thousand distinct CDR3 sequences, 30% to 45% of them singletons. Sequencing was performed on blood. This sequence was found in a girl aged 2-10 years with multiple sclerosis. This sequence joins TRBV7-8 and TRBJ2-5; D is possibly TRBD2 (6 bases). The better agreement between TRBJ2-7 and the DNA end casts doubt on the J call. CDR3 sequence reads: CAGSRLGLGEQYF. DNA for the CDR3: TGTGCCGGCAGCCGACTAGGGTTAGGCGAGCAGTACTTC.